The T cell receptor (beta chain) under discussion was sequenced for a study of cytomegalovirus exposure and HLA in healthy donors. Study observations and caveats: CMV serostatus was the sole immune exposure information available.

In the case of this clone: What it binds is unknown.

This PCR relied on a set of 60 Vbeta primers and 13 Jbeta primers. Produced via immunoSEQ multiplex PCR; TCRdb's table is partial and in-frame only. The sample shows under 150,000 clones, about 80% of them seen only once. The V end was cut by 0 bases, the J end by 8 bases, with 7 bases between. CDR1 is SNHLY and CDR2 is FYNNEI in the germline V gene. The CDR3 has 13 amino acids. This chain uses TRBV2 with TRBJ1-4, with D unresolved. This receptor was obtained from a woman aged 25 to 45 in good health and CMV-seropositive. Sequenced material: PBMCs. The CDR3: CASSEAREEKLFF. The CDR3 nucleotides are TGTGCCAGCAGTGAAGCGAGGGAGGAAAAACTGTTTTTT.